This T cell receptor (beta chain) is from a study of technical replicates of blood from a few donors. Trimming removed 0 bases from V and 2 bases from J, with 11 bases in between. Germline V CDR1 and CDR2: MGHRA, YSYEKL. The CDR3 loop spans 16 amino acids. This clone has only one observation. Repertoires were generated with immunoSEQ multiplex PCR, while TCRdb's copy carries only in-frame clones and drops some. This sample carries 87,000 or so clones, about 91% of them seen once, and the ten largest clones take 0.27%. The J gene is TRBJ1-3, the V gene TRBV4-1; D is uncertain. The receptor's source is a human donor in good health. Sequencing input: T cells isolated from PBMCs. The CDR3 region is CASSQDSPGAGNTIYF. CDR3 nucleotide sequence: TGCGCCAGCAGCCAAGATTCCCCGGGAGCTGGAAACACCATATATTTT.